This section outlines one TCR beta chain sequence together with its context. Its specificity is not known. Its ends do not fully match the called genes, so a read error is possible. This entry belongs to a study of tumor and adjacent non-tumor tissue in lung cancer. Overall study: There were around 11 adenocarcinoma, a couple of squamous cell carcinoma and 1 small cell lung cancer cases. On average, productive TCRbeta reads reached some 4.2 million per sample.

General study findings and limits: Shorter survival was associated with higher TCR diversity in tumors. Tumor tissue had significantly higher TCR diversity than normal lung.

RNA was extracted from bulk tissue without any cell sorting. The library came from three nested PCR rounds adapted from ARM-PCR protocols. Via MiXCR, TCRdb re-called the multiplex PCR reads, giving one row per CDR3 protein. The data show roughly 220,000 distinct CDR3 sequences, with 60% to 85% seen just once and approximately 25% held by the top ten. Germline V lookup: CDR1 SGHNT, CDR2 YENEEA. The CDR3 is 15 residues long. The source is a man aged 60-69 years with non-small cell lung cancer. The sequenced sample consisted of lung tumor tissue. V gene TRBV11-3 combines with J gene TRBJ2-1; 10 nucleotides line up with TRBD2. The CDR3 reads CTSSVRTSGDNEQLF. As DNA, the CDR3 is TGTACCAGCAGCGTCCGGACTAGCGGAGACAATGAGCAGCTCTTC.